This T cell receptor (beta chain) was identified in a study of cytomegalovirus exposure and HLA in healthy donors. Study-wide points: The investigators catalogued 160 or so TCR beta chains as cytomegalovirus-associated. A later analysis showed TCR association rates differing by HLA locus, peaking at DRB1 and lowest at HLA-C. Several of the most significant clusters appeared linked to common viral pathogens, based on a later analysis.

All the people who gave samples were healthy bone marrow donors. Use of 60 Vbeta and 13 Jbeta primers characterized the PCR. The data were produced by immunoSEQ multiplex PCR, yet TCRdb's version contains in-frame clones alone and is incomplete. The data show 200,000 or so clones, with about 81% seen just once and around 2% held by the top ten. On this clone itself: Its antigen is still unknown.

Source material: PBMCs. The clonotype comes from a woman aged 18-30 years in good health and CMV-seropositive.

CDR3 in amino acids: CASSLVARSETQYF. The DNA of the CDR3 is TGTGCCAGCAGCTTAGTTGCAAGAAGCGAGACCCAGTACTTC. The rearrangement uses TRBV7-9 and TRBJ2-5; no definite D call. Germline lookup yields CDR1 SEHNR and CDR2 FQNEAQ (reference sequence). V lost 1 base and J 5 bases, leaving 11 bases between the germline ends. This CDR3 is 14 amino acids long.